This T cell receptor beta chain was obtained from a study of blood T cell repertoires in COVID-19. Study in general: Researchers got acute and convalescent COVID-19 samples from the United States, Italy and Spain.

The CDR3 covers 14 residues. Germline CDR1 and CDR2: MNHEY and SVGAGI. After removal of 8 bases from V and 1 base from J, the junction contained 6 bases not matched to a gene. The data were produced by immunoSEQ multiplex PCR, yet TCRdb's version contains in-frame clones alone and is incomplete. The sample shows some 150,000 clones, roughly 76% of them seen only once. Material for sequencing was peripheral blood. The TCR originated in a human donor with acute or convalescent COVID-19. The donor label of this sample is uncertain. This chain connects TRBV6-5 to TRBJ1-2, with TRBD1 identical over 8 bases. The CDR3 DNA is TGTGCCAGCGCGACAGGGGCCATTAACTATGGCTACACCTTC. Amino acid sequence: CASATGAINYGYTF.